These T cell receptor beta chains were read from a single sample in a study of spatial heterogeneity in lung cancer. TCRdb processed the 5' RACE reads anew with MiXCR; each CDR3 protein has one entry. The data show about 120,000 distinct CDR3 sequences, with 9% to 15% seen just once and approximately 17% held by the top ten. This specimen consisted of PBMCs, obtained at follow-up. The receptor set was obtained from a male donor with early-stage non-small cell lung cancer. Each CDR3 is given with its conserved first and last residue. A D gene is named only where the DNA matches it firmly. The size of a clone is reported for some rows only, either as once, few or many, or as a class for expanded clones.

>NA|once|TRBJ2-1|TRBV20-1
CSASPEGPFADEQFF
TGCAGTGCTAGTCCTGAAGGGCCTTTCGCCGATGAGCAGTTCTTC
>NA|NA|TRBJ1-5|TRBV11-2
CASSPREGGTQHF
TGTGCCAGCAGCCCCCGAGAGGGGGGGACCCAGCATTTT
>NA|NA|TRBJ1-1|TRBV7-2
CASSLMSLMGGTEAFF
TGTGCCAGCAGTCTAATGAGTTTGATGGGGGGCACTGAAGCTTTCTTT
>NA|many|TRBJ1-2|TRBV14
CASSPIPGPGGYTF
TGTGCCAGCAGCCCTATTCCGGGACCTGGTGGCTACACCTTC
>TRBD1|many|TRBJ1-1|TRBV10-3
CATMKDRDTEAFF
TGTGCCACCATGAAAGACAGGGACACTGAAGCTTTCTTT
>NA|many|TRBJ1-5|TRBV20-1
CSAGDPVNQPQHF
TGCAGTGCTGGGGACCCAGTCAATCAGCCCCAGCATTTT
>NA|few|TRBJ2-4|TRBV20-1
CSARTEEAGLGNIQYF
TGCAGTGCGAGGACTGAAGAGGCGGGGTTAGGAAACATTCAGTACTTC
>NA|few|TRBJ1-5|TRBV5-1
CASSLTQGWPQHF
TGCGCCAGCAGCTTGACTCAGGGGTGGCCCCAGCATTTT
>TRBD2|NA|TRBJ2-3|TRBV7-2
CASSLDGGGRGTDTQYF
TGTGCCAGCAGCTTAGACGGCGGGGGGCGTGGCACAGATACGCAGTATTTT
>NA|NA|TRBJ2-5|TRBV6-6
CASSPTGSQETQYF
TGTGCCAGCTCCCCGACTGGGTCCCAAGAGACCCAGTACTTC
>NA|NA|TRBJ2-2|TRBV29-1
CSVRNTGELFF
TGCAGCGTTAGAAACACCGGGGAGCTGTTTTTT
>TRBD2|NA|TRBJ2-3|TRBV6-5
CASRPRVGLAGIPEDTQYF
TGTGCCAGCAGACCTCGCGTTGGACTAGCGGGAATCCCGGAAGATACGCAGTATTTT
>NA|few|TRBJ2-1|TRBV20-1
CSASRGPSYNEQFF
TGCAGTGCTTCGCGGGGGCCGTCCTACAATGAGCAGTTCTTC
>NA|NA|TRBJ1-6|TRBV10-1
CASSERPGGRSPLHF
TGCGCCAGCAGTGAAAGACCGGGGGGTCGTTCACCCCTCCACTTT
>NA|few|TRBJ2-3|TRBV7-9
CASSSTSLAYTDTQYF
TGTGCCAGCAGCTCCACCTCACTAGCCTACACAGATACGCAGTATTTT
>TRBD1|many|TRBJ1-1|TRBV19
CASSPRTGVNTEAFF
TGTGCCAGTAGTCCTCGGACAGGGGTTAACACTGAAGCTTTCTTT
>TRBD1|few|TRBJ1-2|TRBV15
CATSRPTGYGYTF
TGTGCCACCAGCCGTCCGACAGGGTATGGCTACACCTTC
>TRBD1|few|TRBJ1-1|TRBV10-3
CAISAQDRANTEAFF
TGTGCCATCAGTGCCCAGGACAGGGCGAACACTGAAGCTTTCTTT
>NA|NA|TRBJ2-2|TRBV28
CASSSLVPGELFF
TGTGCCAGCAGCTCTTTAGTCCCCGGGGAGCTGTTTTTT
>NA|NA|TRBJ1-1|TRBV9
CASSSSMNTEAFF
TGTGCCAGCTCCTCAAGCATGAACACTGAAGCTTTCTTT
>NA|NA|TRBJ2-2|TRBV24-1
CATSASDSPNTGELFF
TGTGCCACCAGTGCCTCTGACAGCCCGAACACCGGGGAGCTGTTTTTT
>TRBD1|NA|TRBJ1-3|TRBV6-1
CASSNAGTGKGNTIYF
TGTGCCAGCAGCAATGCCGGGACAGGGAAAGGAAACACCATATATTTT
>NA|few|TRBJ1-1|TRBV4-1
CASSQDSRPAEVAFF
TGCGCCAGCAGCCAAGATTCACGTCCCGCCGAGGTTGCTTTCTTT
>TRBD1|NA|TRBJ2-3|TRBV2
CASRDRVGDTQYF
TGTGCCAGCAGGGACAGGGTTGGAGATACGCAGTATTTT
>TRBD2|NA|TRBJ2-7|TRBV6-2/TRBV6-3
CASRAGGAYEQYF
TGTGCCAGCAGAGCGGGGGGTGCCTACGAGCAGTACTTC
>NA|many|TRBJ2-7|TRBV7-2
CASSFAGEQYF
TGTGCCAGCAGCTTCGCGGGAGAGCAGTACTTC